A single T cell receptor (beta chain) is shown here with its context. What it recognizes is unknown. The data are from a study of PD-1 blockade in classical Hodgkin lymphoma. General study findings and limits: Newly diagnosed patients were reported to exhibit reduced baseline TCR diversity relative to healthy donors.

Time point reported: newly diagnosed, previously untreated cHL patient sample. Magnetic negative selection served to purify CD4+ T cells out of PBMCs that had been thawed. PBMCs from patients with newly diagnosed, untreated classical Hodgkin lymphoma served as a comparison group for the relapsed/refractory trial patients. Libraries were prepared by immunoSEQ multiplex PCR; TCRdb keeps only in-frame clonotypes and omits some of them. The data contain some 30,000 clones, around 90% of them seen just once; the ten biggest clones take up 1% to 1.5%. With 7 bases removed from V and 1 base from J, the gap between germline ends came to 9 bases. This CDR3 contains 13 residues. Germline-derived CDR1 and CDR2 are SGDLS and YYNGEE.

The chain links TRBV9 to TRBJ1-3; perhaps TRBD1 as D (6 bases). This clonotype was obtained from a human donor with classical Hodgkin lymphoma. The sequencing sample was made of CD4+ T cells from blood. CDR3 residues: CASGRGSGNTIYF. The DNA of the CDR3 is TGTGCCAGCGGGAGGGGGTCTGGAAACACCATATATTTT.